Listed below are T cell receptor beta chains from one sample, sequenced in a study of blood T cell repertoires in COVID-19. The data were produced by immunoSEQ multiplex PCR, yet TCRdb's version contains in-frame clones alone and is incomplete. The sample carries approximately 270,000 clones, about 85% recorded once. What was sequenced was peripheral blood. The origin of the receptors is a man between 18 and 35 years old with active or convalescent COVID-19. Each CDR3 is given with its conserved first and last residue. D genes are given only for firm matches. Not all rows give a size; the values are once, few, many and, for expanded clones, a class.

TRBV30	-	TRBD1	TRBJ1-1	TGTGCCCGCCAAGGGGGCTCTGAAGCTTTCTTT	CARQGGSEAFF
TRBV5-8	-	TRBD2	TRBJ2-5	TGTGCCAGCAGCTTCGGGACTAGCGAAAACCAAGAGACCCAGTACTTC	CASSFGTSENQETQYF
TRBV20-1	-	-	TRBJ1-1	TGCAGTGCCCTCCTGAACACTGAAGCTTTCTTT	CSALLNTEAFF
TRBV10-3	-	TRBD2	TRBJ2-2	TGTGCCATCAGTGAACGGGGGGTGCCCACCGGGGAGCTGTTTTTT	CAISERGVPTGELFF
TRBV5-8	-	-	TRBJ2-4	TGTGCCAGCAGCTTGAGTCGGAGCATTCAGTACTTC	CASSLSRSIQYF
TRBV7-3	-	TRBD2	TRBJ2-5	TGTGCCAGCAGCTTAAGCGGGGGAGCCCAAGAGACCCAGTACTTC	CASSLSGGAQETQYF
TRBV5-4	-	-	TRBJ2-5	TGTGCCAGCAGCTTGGAGGGGGAAGTTCCCGGGTACTTC	CASSLEGEVPGYF
TRBV30	few	-	TRBJ1-2	TGTGCCTGGAAGCAGGGTGCGAGCTATGGCTACACCTTC	CAWKQGASYGYTF
TRBV7-6	-	-	TRBJ2-3	TGTGCCAGCAGCCTCGAAGCCTTAGACAGAACCACCACAGATACGCAGTATTTT	CASSLEALDRTTTDTQYF
TRBV3-1/TRBV3-2	-	TRBD2	TRBJ2-7	TGTGCCAGCAGCCGCCTTCTAGCGGGAGGGTACGAGCAGTACTTC	CASSRLLAGGYEQYF
TRBV18	-	-	TRBJ2-2	TGTGCCAGCTCACTACTTGGACAGAACACCGGGGAGCTGTTTTTT	CASSLLGQNTGELFF
TRBV9	-	-	TRBJ2-3	TGTGCCAGCAGCGTAGGAGGTTTTGCAGATACGCAGTATTTT	CASSVGGFADTQYF
TRBV30	-	TRBD1	TRBJ1-2	TGTGCCTGGGCAGGGGGCACGGGGCTTGGCTACACCTTC	CAWAGGTGLGYTF
TRBV5-1	-	-	TRBJ1-1	TGCGCCAGCAGCTTGATATCGGGGGACACTGAAGCTTTCTTT	CASSLISGDTEAFF
TRBV7-2	-	-	TRBJ2-1	TGTGCCAGCAGCTTAGCTGGCCAGAACTACAATGAGCAGTTCTTC	CASSLAGQNYNEQFF
TRBV6-2/TRBV6-3	-	-	TRBJ1-2	TGTGCCAGCAGTTACTCGACACGTAGTTACTATGGCTACACCTTC	CASSYSTRSYYGYTF
TRBV5-1	once	-	TRBJ2-1	TGCGCCAGCAGCTTACAACCTTGGACAGTAGGCAATGAGCAGTTCTTC	CASSLQPWTVGNEQFF
TRBV27	-	-	TRBJ2-3	TGTGCCAGCAGTTTATATCAGGGGCCCACAGATACGCAGTATTTT	CASSLYQGPTDTQYF
TRBV28	-	-	TRBJ2-7	TGTGCCAGCAGTTTCACTAGCCCGAGCTCCTACGAGCAGTACTTC	CASSFTSPSSYEQYF
TRBV28	-	TRBD1	TRBJ2-7	TGTGCCAGCAGTTTGGGGACAGGGAGGCTTTGGGAGCAGTACTTC	CASSLGTGRLWEQYF
TRBV12-5	-	-	TRBJ2-1	TGTGCTAGTGGGTTGGGTAGGAGAGCTGTTGCTCAGGAGCAGTTCTTC	CASGLGRRAVAQEQFF
TRBV27	-	TRBD1	TRBJ1-3	TGTGCCAGCAGGAATCAGGGGGTTGGAAACACCATATATTTT	CASRNQGVGNTIYF
TRBV19	-	TRBD1	TRBJ2-2	TGTGCCAGTAGTATAGGGACAGGAGTGAACACCGGGGAGCTGTTTTTT	CASSIGTGVNTGELFF
TRBV13	-	-	TRBJ2-1	TGTGCCAGCAGCTTAGAGGAGAAGCAGTTCTTC	CASSLEEKQFF
TRBV7-8	few	-	TRBJ1-2	TGTGCCAGCAGCTTAGGGACCTTACGGACATCTAACTATGGCTACACCTTC	CASSLGTLRTSNYGYTF
TRBV6-5	few	TRBD1	TRBJ1-1	TGTGCCAGCAAACAAACAGGGGCCAGCACTGAAGCTTTCTTT	CASKQTGASTEAFF
TRBV6-5	-	-	TRBJ1-2	TGTGCCAGCAGTTACTCCGGGGAGAACTATGGCTACACCTTC	CASSYSGENYGYTF
TRBV10-3	once	-	TRBJ1-5	TGTGCCATCAGTGAGTCCTATAATCAGCCCCAGCATTTT	CAISESYNQPQHF
TRBV20-1	-	TRBD2	TRBJ2-1	TGCAGTGCTAGTTACGGGACTACCATCCTCTACAATGAGCAGTTCTTC	CSASYGTTILYNEQFF
TRBV20-1	-	-	TRBJ1-1	TGCAGTGCCACTTCCGCTTTCTTT	CSATSAFF
TRBV4-2	-	TRBD1	TRBJ1-2	TGTGCCAGCAGCCAAGGAGACAGGGCCTATGGCTACACCTTC	CASSQGDRAYGYTF
TRBV28	-	-	TRBJ1-4	TGTGCCAGCAGGAACGGACAGTCAACTAATGAAAAACTGTTTTTT	CASRNGQSTNEKLFF
TRBV12-5	-	-	TRBJ2-4	TGTGCTAGTGGTTTAGTTCGAGGCCAAGCTAACATTCAGTACTTC	CASGLVRGQANIQYF
TRBV29-1	-	-	TRBJ1-6	TGCAGCGTTGAACTCAGGGTCGGCGGACCCCTCCACTTT	CSVELRVGGPLHF
TRBV20-1	-	TRBD2	TRBJ2-3	TGCAGTGCTAGTTTCAGCGGGAGGGGGACCACAGATACGCAGTATTTT	CSASFSGRGTTDTQYF
TRBV15	-	TRBD1	TRBJ2-7	TGTGCCACCAGCCGTGGACAGGGAAGTTCCTCCTACGAGCAGTACTTC	CATSRGQGSSSYEQYF
TRBV7-9	-	-	TRBJ1-3	TGTGCCAGCAGCCTGGGAGTTAGTTCTGGAAACACCATATATTTT	CASSLGVSSGNTIYF